This is a list of T cell receptor beta chains from one sample in a study of blood T cells in healthy people across ages. TCRdb called the 5' RACE reads again in MiXCR, with one record for every CDR3 protein. The table shows roughly 2 million distinct CDR3 sequences, with around half occurring only once. The sequencing input was blood. Source of these receptors: a woman aged 40-49 years in good health. Both conserved end residues are part of each CDR3. D genes are given only for firm matches. Clone size is not always given. Where it is, it says once, few, many or a class for expanded clones.

j_gene: TRBJ2-1
v_gene: TRBV10-3
d_gene: .
abundance: .
CDR3aa: CAISESPRDVSYNKQFF
CDR3nt: TGTGCCATCAGTGAGTCTCCCCGGGACGTCTCCTACAATAAGCAGTTCTTC

j_gene: TRBJ2-6
v_gene: TRBV6-2/TRBV6-3
d_gene: .
abundance: .
CDR3aa: CASSRGILRQLSNALTF
CDR3nt: TGTGCCAGCAGCCGCGGGATATTAAGGCAGCTGAGTAACGCCCTGACTTTC

j_gene: TRBJ2-3
v_gene: TRBV11-3
d_gene: .
abundance: once
CDR3aa: CASSPNPGLSTDTQYF
CDR3nt: TGTGCCAGCAGCCCCAACCCGGGACTTAGCACAGATACGCAGTATTTT

j_gene: TRBJ2-4
v_gene: TRBV20-1
d_gene: .
abundance: .
CDR3aa: CSAPQGGEAKNIQYF
CDR3nt: TGCAGTGCTCCTCAGGGTGGTGAAGCCAAAAACATTCAGTACTTC

j_gene: TRBJ2-5
v_gene: TRBV29-1
d_gene: .
abundance: few
CDR3aa: CSVEVVGVRVTQYF
CDR3nt: TGCAGCGTTGAAGTGGTGGGGGTAAGGGTGACCCAGTACTTC

j_gene: TRBJ2-1
v_gene: TRBV20-1
d_gene: TRBD1
abundance: .
CDR3aa: CRETGFNEQFF
CDR3nt: TGCAGAGAGACAGGGTTCAATGAGCAGTTCTTC

j_gene: TRBJ1-1
v_gene: TRBV29-1
d_gene: .
abundance: once
CDR3aa: CSVADGSSTEAFF
CDR3nt: TGCAGCGTAGCGGACGGAAGTAGCACTGAAGCTTTCTTT

j_gene: TRBJ2-3
v_gene: TRBV5-6
d_gene: .
abundance: .
CDR3aa: CASSLFDRDPASKDTQYF
CDR3nt: TGTGCCAGCAGCTTGTTCGACCGGGACCCAGCTTCCAAAGATACGCAGTATTTT

j_gene: TRBJ2-1
v_gene: TRBV4-1
d_gene: .
abundance: .
CDR3aa: CASSQDLTLRTGEQFF
CDR3nt: TGCGCCAGCAGCCAAGATCTGACTCTCCGCACGGGCGAGCAGTTCTTC

j_gene: TRBJ2-7
v_gene: TRBV5-1
d_gene: TRBD2
abundance: .
CDR3aa: CASGLGGGLEAEQYF
CDR3nt: TGCGCCAGCGGCTTGGGAGGGGGACTAGAAGCCGAGCAGTACTTC

j_gene: TRBJ2-6
v_gene: TRBV6-1
d_gene: TRBD1
abundance: .
CDR3aa: CASWGTDRGGSGANVLTF
CDR3nt: TGTGCCAGCTGGGGAACCGACAGGGGAGGCTCTGGGGCCAACGTCCTGACTTTC

j_gene: TRBJ1-2
v_gene: TRBV5-1
d_gene: .
abundance: few
CDR3aa: CASSSDSLVPGYTF
CDR3nt: TGCGCCAGCAGCTCCGACAGCCTGGTTCCTGGCTACACCTTC

j_gene: TRBJ2-5
v_gene: TRBV11-2
d_gene: .
abundance: .
CDR3aa: CASSLVGGTIRETQYF
CDR3nt: TGTGCCAGCAGCTTAGTAGGGGGGACGATTCGAGAGACCCAGTACTTC

j_gene: TRBJ2-1
v_gene: TRBV6-6
d_gene: TRBD2
abundance: few
CDR3aa: CAGGETYNEQFF
CDR3nt: TGTGCCGGGGGGGAGACCTACAATGAGCAGTTCTTC

j_gene: TRBJ1-2
v_gene: TRBV25-1
d_gene: .
abundance: .
CDR3aa: CASSEYVGSAGYTF
CDR3nt: TGTGCCAGCAGTGAATACGTAGGGTCAGCTGGCTACACCTTC

j_gene: TRBJ2-5
v_gene: TRBV29-1
d_gene: TRBD1
abundance: .
CDR3aa: CSVVWTGSCWETQYF
CDR3nt: TGCAGCGTTGTGTGGACAGGGTCGTGTTGGGAGACCCAGTACTTC

j_gene: TRBJ2-7
v_gene: TRBV7-3
d_gene: .
abundance: .
CDR3aa: CASSEGYSYNEQYF
CDR3nt: TGTGCCAGCAGTGAGGGATACTCCTACAATGAGCAGTACTTC

j_gene: TRBJ2-3
v_gene: TRBV5-1
d_gene: .
abundance: .
CDR3aa: CASSPWGGAADTQYF
CDR3nt: TGCGCCAGCAGCCCCTGGGGCGGGGCGGCAGATACGCAGTATTTT

j_gene: TRBJ2-3
v_gene: TRBV29-1
d_gene: .
abundance: once
CDR3aa: CSGGRGGPDDTQYF
CDR3nt: TGCAGCGGGGGAAGGGGAGGTCCTGATGATACGCAGTATTTT

j_gene: TRBJ2-5
v_gene: TRBV5-1
d_gene: TRBD1
abundance: .
CDR3aa: CASSLAQGATGEQYF
CDR3nt: TGCGCCAGCAGCTTAGCGCAGGGGGCGACGGGAGAGCAGTACTTC

j_gene: TRBJ2-7
v_gene: TRBV5-1
d_gene: .
abundance: few
CDR3aa: CASSRHGQEQYF
CDR3nt: TGCGCCAGCAGCCGGCACGGACAAGAGCAGTACTTC

j_gene: TRBJ2-2
v_gene: TRBV18
d_gene: .
abundance: .
CDR3aa: CASSPLDQNTGELFF
CDR3nt: TGTGCCAGCTCACCTCTAGACCAAAACACCGGGGAGCTGTTTTTT

j_gene: TRBJ1-2
v_gene: TRBV7-9
d_gene: TRBD1
abundance: few
CDR3aa: CASSSPGTGGEGYTF
CDR3nt: TGTGCCAGCAGCTCGCCTGGGACAGGGGGAGAGGGCTACACCTTC

j_gene: TRBJ1-6
v_gene: TRBV7-2
d_gene: TRBD1
abundance: .
CDR3aa: CASSPRTGGGSPLHF
CDR3nt: TGTGCCAGCAGCCCCCGCACAGGGGGCGGATCACCCCTCCACTTT

j_gene: TRBJ1-2
v_gene: TRBV10-3
d_gene: .
abundance: few
CDR3aa: CAISENVSDRRRGYTF
CDR3nt: TGTGCCATCAGTGAAAATGTTTCGGACAGACGCCGTGGCTACACCTTC

j_gene: TRBJ2-6
v_gene: TRBV24-1
d_gene: .
abundance: .
CDR3aa: CATSDNGDSIPTSGANVLTF
CDR3nt: TGTGCCACCAGTGACAATGGGGATTCTATCCCTACCTCTGGGGCCAACGTCCTGACTTTC

j_gene: TRBJ2-1
v_gene: TRBV7-2
d_gene: .
abundance: .
CDR3aa: CASNLGKVSYNEQFF
CDR3nt: TGTGCCAGCAACTTAGGAAAGGTTTCCTACAATGAGCAGTTCTTC

j_gene: TRBJ2-5
v_gene: TRBV10-3
d_gene: .
abundance: few
CDR3aa: CAISELQGQETQYF
CDR3nt: TGTGCCATCAGCGAATTACAGGGACAAGAGACCCAGTACTTC

j_gene: TRBJ2-7
v_gene: TRBV27
d_gene: TRBD2
abundance: .
CDR3aa: CASREFGSGVNEQYF
CDR3nt: TGTGCCAGCAGGGAGTTCGGTAGCGGGGTAAACGAGCAGTACTTC

j_gene: TRBJ2-3
v_gene: TRBV4-3
d_gene: .
abundance: few
CDR3aa: CASSPSAGGDTQYF
CDR3nt: TGCGCCAGCAGCCCAAGCGCCGGGGGAGATACGCAGTATTTT

j_gene: TRBJ2-3
v_gene: TRBV20-1
d_gene: TRBD1
abundance: few
CDR3aa: CSARPGQGGDTQYF
CDR3nt: TGCAGTGCTAGACCCGGACAGGGGGGAGATACGCAGTATTTT

j_gene: TRBJ1-5
v_gene: TRBV6-2/TRBV6-3
d_gene: TRBD1
abundance: few
CDR3aa: CASRAYRGSNQPQHF
CDR3nt: TGTGCCAGCAGAGCGTACAGGGGGAGCAATCAGCCCCAGCATTTT

j_gene: TRBJ2-1
v_gene: TRBV29-1
d_gene: TRBD2
abundance: few
CDR3aa: CSVEASGGSYNEQFF
CDR3nt: TGCAGCGTTGAAGCTAGCGGGGGCTCCTACAATGAGCAGTTCTTC

j_gene: TRBJ2-5
v_gene: TRBV7-2
d_gene: .
abundance: .
CDR3aa: CASSLVLGGKTQYF
CDR3nt: TGTGCCAGCAGCTTAGTGCTGGGCGGGAAGACCCAGTACTTC

j_gene: TRBJ1-2
v_gene: TRBV5-6
d_gene: .
abundance: few
CDR3aa: CASSRREGDSYTF
CDR3nt: TGTGCCAGCAGTCGACGAGAAGGGGATAGCTACACCTTC

j_gene: TRBJ2-7
v_gene: TRBV3-1
d_gene: TRBD2
abundance: few
CDR3aa: CASSLRLAGSYEQYF
CDR3nt: TGTGCCAGCAGCCTCCGACTAGCGGGGTCCTACGAGCAGTACTTC

j_gene: TRBJ2-5
v_gene: TRBV4-3
d_gene: .
abundance: many
CDR3aa: CASSQERGETQYF
CDR3nt: TGCGCCAGCAGCCAAGAGAGAGGGGAGACCCAGTACTTC

j_gene: TRBJ2-6
v_gene: TRBV7-6
d_gene: .
abundance: few
CDR3aa: CASSDRGASGANVLTF
CDR3nt: TGTGCCAGCAGCGATCGAGGCGCCTCAGGGGCCAACGTCCTGACTTTC

j_gene: TRBJ2-5
v_gene: TRBV10-3
d_gene: .
abundance: .
CDR3aa: CAISVAQGGETQYF
CDR3nt: TGTGCCATCTCTGTGGCACAGGGTGGGGAGACCCAGTACTTC

j_gene: TRBJ2-7
v_gene: TRBV5-5
d_gene: TRBD1
abundance: few
CDR3aa: CASSSLGQGSYEQYF
CDR3nt: TGTGCCAGCAGCTCGCTGGGACAGGGATCCTACGAGCAGTACTTC

j_gene: TRBJ2-5
v_gene: TRBV6-2/TRBV6-3
d_gene: .
abundance: .
CDR3aa: CATTEQGKETQYF
CDR3nt: TGTGCCACCACAGAGCAGGGAAAAGAGACCCAGTACTTC

j_gene: TRBJ1-6
v_gene: TRBV6-5
d_gene: TRBD1
abundance: few
CDR3aa: CATRGDSYNSPLHF
CDR3nt: TGTGCCACCAGGGGGGACAGCTATAATTCACCCCTCCACTTT

j_gene: TRBJ1-1
v_gene: TRBV12-3/TRBV12-4
d_gene: TRBD1
abundance: few
CDR3aa: CASRTGVNTEAFF
CDR3nt: TGTGCCAGCAGGACAGGGGTGAACACTGAAGCTTTCTTT

j_gene: TRBJ2-7
v_gene: TRBV9
d_gene: TRBD1
abundance: many
CDR3aa: CASSVGQGAYEQYF
CDR3nt: TGTGCCAGCAGCGTGGGACAGGGAGCCTACGAGCAGTACTTC

j_gene: TRBJ2-4
v_gene: TRBV28
d_gene: TRBD1
abundance: few
CDR3aa: CASSFPGQENIQYF
CDR3nt: TGTGCCAGCAGTTTCCCGGGACAGGAGAACATTCAGTACTTC

j_gene: TRBJ2-1
v_gene: TRBV3-1
d_gene: .
abundance: once
CDR3aa: CAGSLKTGTQYNEQFF
CDR3nt: TGTGCCGGCAGCCTTAAAACCGGGACACAATACAATGAGCAGTTCTTC